This TCR beta chain was captured in a study of shared clonotypes between healthy human individuals. This clone was found a few times. Replicate PCRs run on sorted subsets employed 200 ng DNA, approximately 30,000 T cell genomes. Sequenced by immunoSEQ multiplex PCR; TCRdb stores in-frame clones only, minus some. The data contain 600,000 to 750,000 clones, around 72% of them singletons. V was trimmed by 3 bases and J by 1 base, leaving 15 bases between them. CDR3 size: 16 residues. Germline V gene sequence: CDR1 MNHEY, CDR2 SMNVEV (reference sequence). This sequence joins TRBV27 and TRBJ2-5, with no clear D. This TCR was sampled from a woman aged 25 to 39 in good health. Sample: memory CD4+ T cells sorted from blood. Sample subset: CD45RA-negative fraction. The CDR3 DNA is TGTGCCAGCAGTTTTTCCCCCGCAAGCTTCCAAGAGACCCAGTACTTC. It yields the protein CASSFSPASFQETQYF.